These 27 T cell receptor beta chains were sequenced from one sample in a study of cytomegalovirus exposure and HLA in healthy donors. Vbeta (60) and Jbeta (13) primers were used in the PCR. Some clones are missing from TCRdb's copy, which holds only in-frame ones; the method was immunoSEQ multiplex PCR. The table records 150,000 or so clones, 80% to 90% of them present only once. Sequenced material: PBMCs. Receptor source: a woman between 18 and 29 years old in good health and CMV-seronegative.

The chain links TRBV19 to TRBJ2-1; 10 nucleotides align to TRBD2. Germline CDR1 LNHDA, CDR2 SQIVND (reference sequence). V gave up 4 bases and J gave up 4 bases; unmatched junction bases: 10. This CDR3 is built from 17 residues. CDR3 residues: CASSRLEREGTYNEQFF. The CDR3 region has the DNA TGTGCCAGTAGTAGACTTGAGCGGGAGGGGACTTACAATGAGCAGTTCTTC.

There are a few counts of this clone. This rearrangement joins TRBV27 to TRBJ2-3; TRBD1 matches at 7 bases. The germline V gene has CDR1 MNHEY and CDR2 SMNVEV (reference sequence). This CDR3 is built from 14 residues. V was pared by 5 bases and J by 4 bases, with 6 bases of the junction left unmatched. This chain's CDR3 is CASSPDRVPDTQYF. The CDR3 DNA is TGTGCCAGCAGTCCCGACAGGGTCCCAGATACGCAGTATTTT.

The rearrangement links TRBV6-5 to TRBJ2-7; D is possibly TRBD2 (6 bases). The CDR3 length is 15 residues. From germline, CDR1 is MNHEY and CDR2 SVGAGI. Trimming pared 6 bases from V and 2 bases from J, leaving 17 bases between. CDR3 nucleotide sequence: TGTGCCAGCAGCAAATCGGGACTTTCGACCTACGAGCAGTACTTC. As protein: CASSKSGLSTYEQYF.

This clone was recorded once. The chain links TRBV14 to TRBJ2-5, with TRBD1 matching over 10 bases. Trimming cost V 6 bases and J 11 bases; bases outside gene matches: 12. Germline V gene data show CDR1 as SGHDN and CDR2 as FVKESK. The CDR3 contains 14 residues. The CDR3 DNA reads TGTGCCAGCAGTCTGACAGGGGGCATAGGGGAGCAGTACTTC. Translated: CASSLTGGIGEQYF.

This sequence joins TRBV19 and TRBJ1-1; D call uncertain. V was trimmed by 3 bases and J by 0 bases, leaving 8 bases between them. Germline V gives CDR1 LNHDA, CDR2 SQIVND (reference sequence). The CDR3 has 14 residues. The CDR3 coding sequence is TGTGCCAGTAGTATCGTTTCGGTGAACACTGAAGCTTTCTTT. Translating gives CASSIVSVNTEAFF.

The chain links TRBV11-2 to TRBJ2-1, with D possibly being TRBD1 (6 bases). The CDR3 extends over 16 amino acids. Germline V gene sequence: CDR1 SGHAT, CDR2 FQNNGV. V lost 5 bases, J lost 0 bases, and 14 bases lay in between. CDR3 protein: CASSTVQGYSYNEQFF. The CDR3 DNA is TGTGCCAGCAGCACTGTGCAGGGGTACTCCTACAATGAGCAGTTCTTC.

V is TRBV7-9 and J is TRBJ2-3; 7 bases map to TRBD2. V lost 5 bases to trimming and J lost 1 base; unmatched junction nucleotides: 3. CDR1 and CDR2 from the germline V gene are SEHNR and FQNEAQ (reference sequence). The CDR3 runs to 14 residues. CDR3 region: CASSASGRTDTQYF. The CDR3 DNA reads TGTGCCAGCAGCGCTAGCGGCCGCACAGATACGCAGTATTTT.

The chain carries TRBV28 and TRBJ2-1; 11 positions match TRBD1. CDR1 MDHEN and CDR2 SYDVKM come from the germline V gene. The J segment lost 7 bases and the V segment lost 8 bases, leaving 16 bases of the junction unmatched. The CDR3 is made up of 17 amino acids. The DNA of the CDR3 is TGTGCCAGCCTACAACCCCGTGGGACAGGGGGAGGGAATGAGCAGTTCTTC. As protein: CASLQPRGTGGGNEQFF.

V and J are TRBV5-1 and TRBJ2-3; no clear D gene. This CDR3 comprises 13 residues. Per the germline V gene, CDR1 is SGHRS and CDR2 is YFSETQ. Between the trimmed V and J ends, which lost 0 bases and 8 bases, there was a span of 10 bases. CDR3 in DNA: TGCGCCAGCAGCTTGGATTTGTATCGTACGCAGTATTTT. Protein: CASSLDLYRTQYF.

The V and J genes are TRBV7-9 and TRBJ1-4, with D perhaps matching TRBD1 (5 bases). Per the germline V gene, CDR1 is SEHNR and CDR2 is FQNEAQ (reference sequence). V shed 2 bases and J shed 5 bases, with 18 bases lying between them. This CDR3 has 17 amino acids. The CDR3 loop is CASSLRQVGGLNEKLFF. CDR3 bases: TGTGCCAGCAGCTTACGCCAAGTTGGGGGGTTAAATGAAAAACTGTTTTTT.

The J gene is TRBJ1-2, the V gene TRBV19; no reliable D call. The CDR3 extends over 17 amino acids. Deletions cut 5 bases from V and 3 bases from J, with 22 bases between. In germline, CDR1 is LNHDA, CDR2 SQIVND (reference sequence). CDR3 region: CASSRTLPGKRDYGYTF. The CDR3 DNA sequence: TGTGCCAGTAGTCGTACTCTTCCCGGGAAGCGGGACTATGGCTACACCTTC.

This rearrangement joins TRBV7-2 to TRBJ2-4; D uncertain. CDR1 and CDR2 from the germline V gene are SGHTA and FQGNSA. CDR3 length: 15 residues. Trimming took 7 bases from V and 0 from J, leaving 13 bases between them. CDR3 sequence: CASKRPTVAKNIQYF. CDR3 bases: TGTGCCAGCAAACGCCCCACGGTAGCCAAAAACATTCAGTACTTC.

The chain links TRBV7-2 to TRBJ1-2, with unresolved D. Trimming took off 1 base at V and 8 bases at J, with 8 bases between the two ends. The germline gives CDR1 SGHTA, CDR2 FQGNSA. The CDR3 has 12 residues. Written as DNA, the CDR3 is TGTGCCAGCAGCTTAGATCGGTCGGGCTACACCTTC. As protein: CASSLDRSGYTF. The entire variable domain, with the rest obtained from reference TRBV7-2 and TRBJ1-2, is as follows: GAGVSQSPSNKVTEKGKDVELRCDPISGHTALYWYRQSLGQGLEFLIYFQGNSAPDKSGLPSDRFSAERTGGSVSTLTIQRTQQEDSAVYLCASSLDRSGYTFGSGTRLTVV.

V usage is TRBV18 and J usage is TRBJ1-2; D unclear. The length of the CDR3 is 14 residues. The germline CDR1 and CDR2 sequences are KGHSH and LQKENI. V was trimmed by 2 bases and J by 8 bases, leaving 15 bases between them. The CDR3 reads CASSPERRIWGYTF. The CDR3 nucleotides are TGTGCCAGCTCACCAGAGCGGCGCATTTGGGGCTACACCTTC.

This chain connects TRBV7-2 to TRBJ2-7; D remains unclear. V was trimmed by 1 base and J by 7 bases, leaving 11 bases between them. The CDR3 consists of 13 residues. From germline, CDR1 is SGHTA and CDR2 FQGNSA. The CDR3 bases are TGTGCCAGCAGCTTAGAGGTCTTGAGGGAGCAGTACTTC. Its translation is CASSLEVLREQYF.

V is TRBV6-6 and J is TRBJ2-3, with D perhaps matching TRBD2 (7 bases). The CDR3 consists of 14 residues. Germline V gives CDR1 MNHNY, CDR2 SVGAGI (reference sequence). V was cut by 2 bases and J by 5 bases, with 11 bases left in between. CDR3 coding DNA: TGTGCCAGCAGTTACGGGGGGGCAGGAGATACGCAGTATTTT. Amino acid sequence: CASSYGGAGDTQYF.

The chain is built from TRBV28 and TRBJ1-5; possible D gene TRBD1, 6 bases. V lost 5 bases, J lost 2 bases, and 10 bases lay in between. CDR1 MDHEN and CDR2 SYDVKM come from the germline V gene. The CDR3 covers 14 residues. The CDR3 region has the DNA TGTGCCAGCAGTCACAGGGTAGGCAATCAGCCCCAGCATTTT. Encoded protein: CASSHRVGNQPQHF. Together with reference TRBV28 and TRBJ1-5, the CDR3 gives the full variable domain: DVKVTQSSRYLVKRTGEKVFLECVQDMDHENMFWYRQDPGLGLRLIYFSYDVKMKEKGDIPEGYSVSREKKERFSLILESASTNQTSMYLCASSHRVGNQPQHFGDGTRLSIL.

The V and J genes are TRBV6-6 and TRBJ2-5; D may be TRBD2 (5 bases). The germline V gene encodes CDR1 MNHNY and CDR2 SVGAGI (reference sequence). This CDR3 spans 12 amino acids. The germline V and J ends were trimmed by 6 bases and 5 bases, with 10 bases remaining between them. The CDR3 loop is CASSAGVETQYF. CDR3 in DNA: TGTGCCAGCAGCGCCGGGGTGGAGACCCAGTACTTC.

The chain joins TRBV11-2 to TRBJ1-4; no clear D gene. The CDR3 runs 16 residues. The germline V gene has CDR1 SGHAT and CDR2 FQNNGV. Trimming cost V 4 bases and J 0 bases, with 12 bases left between them. CDR3 in DNA: TGTGCCAGCAGCTCGGGAGGGTCCCCAACTAATGAAAAACTGTTTTTT. Translated: CASSSGGSPTNEKLFF.

This clone was detected only once. This chain connects TRBV6-6 to TRBJ1-2; the D gene is possibly TRBD1 (5 bases). This CDR3 contains 14 residues. The germline CDR1 and CDR2 sequences are MNHNY and SVGAGI (reference sequence). With 7 bases removed from V and 4 bases from J, the gap between germline ends came to 16 bases. This CDR3 is CASTHGGAVYGYTF. The CDR3 DNA reads TGTGCCAGCACCCATGGAGGGGCAGTCTATGGCTACACCTTC.

The chain joins TRBV29-1 to TRBJ2-7; D gene unclear. The CDR3 length is 13 residues. The V gene's germline CDR1 is SQVTM and CDR2 ANQGSEA. Trimming stripped 0 bases from V and 0 bases from J, with 6 bases between. The DNA of the CDR3 is TGCAGCGTTGAAGAGGCTGCCTCCTACGAGCAGTACTTC. It specifies CSVEEAASYEQYF.

The V gene is TRBV19, the J gene TRBJ2-2, with TRBD2 identical over 8 bases. Germline CDR1 and CDR2: LNHDA and SQIVND (reference sequence). V lost 5 bases, J lost 6 bases, and 14 bases stayed unmatched. The CDR3 spans 17 residues. The CDR3 sequence is CASSFVPSGRLAGELFF. As DNA, the CDR3 is TGTGCCAGTAGTTTCGTTCCCAGCGGGAGATTGGCCGGGGAGCTGTTTTTT.

This clone has just a few counts. The genes are TRBV7-2 and TRBJ2-1, with 12 bases that match TRBD2. The germline V gene has CDR1 SGHTA and CDR2 FQGNSA. Trimming took 2 bases from V and 14 from J; bases not matched to a gene: 16. This CDR3 has 17 amino acids. DNA of the CDR3: TGTGCCAGCAGCTTAAATTCCCCGACTAGCGGGAGATCGGTGAAGTTCTTC. Protein product: CASSLNSPTSGRSVKFF.

The DNA of the CDR3 is TGTGCCAGCAGTTACCAGGGACACCGCGAGCAGTACTTC. It specifies CASSYQGHREQYF. The chain has TRBV6-5 and TRBJ2-5; a possible D gene is TRBD1 (6 bases). The J call could be wrong; TRBJ2-7 is a better fit for the DNA end. The CDR3 is 13 residues long. The germline V gene has CDR1 MNHEY and CDR2 SVGAGI.

The table lists this clone with a count of one. The J gene is TRBJ2-5, the V gene TRBV4-2; 7 bases agree with TRBD2. The CDR3 consists of 13 residues. Germline V CDR1 and CDR2: LGHNA, YNFKEQ. Unmatched junction bases numbered 5, after V lost 5 bases and J lost 5 bases. Here the CDR3 reads CASSWAGEETQYF. CDR3 sequence (DNA): TGTGCCAGCAGCTGGGCGGGAGAGGAGACCCAGTACTTC.

The genes are TRBV5-1 and TRBJ1-2; tentatively, D is TRBD1 (6 bases). V shed 5 bases and J shed 0 bases, with 11 bases lying between them. This CDR3 has 14 residues. Germline CDR1 and CDR2: SGHRS and YFSETQ. DNA for the CDR3: TGCGCCAGCAGAAAAACAGGGACTAACTATGGCTACACCTTC. It yields the protein CASRKTGTNYGYTF.

This clone was seen more than once but under ten times. The chain has TRBV5-1 and TRBJ2-7; 7 positions agree with TRBD1. The V gene's germline CDR1 is SGHRS and CDR2 YFSETQ. V dropped 3 bases and J dropped 3; count of bases not matched to a gene: 9. This CDR3 is 15 amino acids long. The CDR3 protein is CASSSRQGRNYEQYF. In DNA form, the CDR3 reads TGCGCCAGCAGCTCCCGACAGGGCCGGAACTACGAGCAGTACTTC.